Listed below are T cell receptor beta chains from one sample, sequenced in a study of blood T cell repertoires in COVID-19. The data were produced by immunoSEQ multiplex PCR, yet TCRdb's version contains in-frame clones alone and is incomplete. Of about 200,000 clones listed, 78% were seen once; the top ten hold 2.5% to 3%. The sample comprised peripheral blood. The receptors stem from an elderly woman with active or convalescent COVID-19. Each CDR3 is given with its conserved first and last residue. D genes are given only for firm matches. Clone size is shown for a subset of rows, as once, few, many or a class of expanded clone.

j_call	clone_size	v_call	d_call	cdr3_nt	cdr3_aa
TRBJ1-5	few	TRBV29-1	-	TGCAGCGTTTCCCGCGCAGGGGATCAGCCCCAGCATTTT	CSVSRAGDQPQHF
TRBJ1-5	-	TRBV19	-	TGTGCCAGTAAGCGGCCTGGAGGGAGCAATCAGCCCCAGCATTTT	CASKRPGGSNQPQHF
TRBJ2-5	-	TRBV4-1	TRBD2	TGCGCCAGCAGCCAAGATCGGCGGGGGGGCCGAGAGACCCAGTACTTC	CASSQDRRGGRETQYF
TRBJ1-1	-	TRBV7-2	TRBD1	TGTGCCAGCAGCCCGAGATCCCTCGGGACAGGGGAGGTGGAAGCTTTCTTT	CASSPRSLGTGEVEAFF
TRBJ1-1	few	TRBV6-5	TRBD1	TGTGCCAGCAGTTACACGGGACAGAAAGAAGCTTTCTTT	CASSYTGQKEAFF
TRBJ2-7	few	TRBV3-1/TRBV3-2	-	TGTGCCAGCAGCCAAGGACAGAGAGCCTACGAGCAGTACTTC	CASSQGQRAYEQYF
TRBJ2-2	-	TRBV15	-	TGTGCCACCAGCGGGAGAGGGCACATGGCGAACACCGGGGAGCTGTTTTTT	CATSGRGHMANTGELFF
TRBJ2-5	-	TRBV28	TRBD1	TGTGCCAGCAGTTCCCACAGGGGTCTACAAGAGACCCAGTACTTC	CASSSHRGLQETQYF
TRBJ2-5	-	TRBV5-1	TRBD1	TGCGCCAGCAGCACTGGACAGGGCGCGGAGACCCAGTACTTC	CASSTGQGAETQYF
TRBJ1-4	-	TRBV15	TRBD1	TGTGCCACCAGCAGAGATAGGGCAGGGGGAGAAAAACTGTTTTTT	CATSRDRAGGEKLFF
TRBJ2-1	-	TRBV29-1	TRBD1	TGCAGCGTCCGACAGGGGGCGGGCTCCTACAATGAGCAGTTCTTC	CSVRQGAGSYNEQFF
TRBJ1-5	-	TRBV11-3	TRBD1	TGTGCCAGCACCTCCTCGGACCGGGACAGGGGAGGGCATAGCAATCAGCCCCAGCATTTT	CASTSSDRDRGGHSNQPQHF
TRBJ1-1	-	TRBV10-1	-	TGCGCCAGCAGTGGTCGGACGGGGGGAGTCATGAACACTGAAGCTTTCTTT	CASSGRTGGVMNTEAFF
TRBJ1-2	few	TRBV7-9	-	TGTGCCAGCAGCTTAGAGCATAACTATGGCTACACCTTC	CASSLEHNYGYTF
TRBJ1-1	-	TRBV7-2	-	TGTGCCAGCAGCTATAGGCAGGGTACTGAAGCTTTCTTT	CASSYRQGTEAFF
TRBJ2-7	-	TRBV9	TRBD1	TGTGCCAGCAGCGTAGGGGGGACAGGGTACAACGAGCAGTACTTC	CASSVGGTGYNEQYF
TRBJ2-3	-	TRBV3-1/TRBV3-2	-	TGTGCCAGCAGCCAAGATCCCGGGGGCACAGATACGCAGTATTTT	CASSQDPGGTDTQYF
TRBJ1-5	many	TRBV3-1/TRBV3-2	-	TGTGCCAGCAGCCACGGGGGAGGCCTTAACAATCAGCCCCAGCATTTT	CASSHGGGLNNQPQHF
TRBJ2-7	-	TRBV5-1	TRBD1	TGCGCCAGCAGCTTGGGACCGGGACAGGATTCCTACGAGCAGTACTTC	CASSLGPGQDSYEQYF
TRBJ1-1	-	TRBV5-1	TRBD1	TGCGCCAGCAGTGGACAGGGAGTGAACACTGAAGCTTTCTTT	CASSGQGVNTEAFF
TRBJ2-3	-	TRBV28	-	TGTGCCAGCAGTCCGACTTACACAGATACGCAGTATTTT	CASSPTYTDTQYF
TRBJ1-2	-	TRBV5-6	-	TGTGCCAGCAGTTTCGCTCGGGGGGACGGCTACACCTTC	CASSFARGDGYTF
TRBJ2-1	-	TRBV10-1	TRBD1	TGCGCCAGCAATCCGGGACAGGGAGGTGAGCAGTTCTTC	CASNPGQGGEQFF